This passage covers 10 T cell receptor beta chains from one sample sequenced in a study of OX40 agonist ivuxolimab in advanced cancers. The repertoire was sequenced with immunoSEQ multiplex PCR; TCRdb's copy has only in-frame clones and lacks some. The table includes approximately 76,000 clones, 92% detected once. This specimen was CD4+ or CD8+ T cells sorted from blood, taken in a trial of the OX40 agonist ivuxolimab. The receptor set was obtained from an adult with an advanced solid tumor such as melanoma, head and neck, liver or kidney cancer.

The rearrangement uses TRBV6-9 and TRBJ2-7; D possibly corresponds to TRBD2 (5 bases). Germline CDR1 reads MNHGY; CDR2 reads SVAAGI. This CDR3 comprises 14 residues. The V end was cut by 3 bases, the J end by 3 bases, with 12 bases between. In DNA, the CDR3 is TGTGCCAGCAGTTACTCGATTGAGGGCTACGAGCAGTACTTC. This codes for CASSYSIEGYEQYF.

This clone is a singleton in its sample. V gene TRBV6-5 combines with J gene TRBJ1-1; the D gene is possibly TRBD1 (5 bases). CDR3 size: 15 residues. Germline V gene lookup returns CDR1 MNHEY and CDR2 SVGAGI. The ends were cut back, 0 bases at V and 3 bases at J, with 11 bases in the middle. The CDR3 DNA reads TGTGCCAGCAGTTACTCGGGGACGGAGTACACTGAAGCTTTCTTT. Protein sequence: CASSYSGTEYTEAFF.

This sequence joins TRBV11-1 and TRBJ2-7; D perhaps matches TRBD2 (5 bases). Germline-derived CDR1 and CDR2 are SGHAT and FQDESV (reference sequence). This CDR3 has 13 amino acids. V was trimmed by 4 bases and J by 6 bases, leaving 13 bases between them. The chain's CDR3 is CASSSREGIEQYF. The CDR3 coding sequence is TGTGCCAGCAGCTCCAGAGAGGGAATCGAGCAGTACTTC.

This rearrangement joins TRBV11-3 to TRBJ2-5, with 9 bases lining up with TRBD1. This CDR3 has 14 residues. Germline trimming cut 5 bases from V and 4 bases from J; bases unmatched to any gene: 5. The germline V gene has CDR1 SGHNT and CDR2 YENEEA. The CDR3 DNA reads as TGTGCCAGCAGCCCGCGACAGGGGGGAGAGACCCAGTACTTC. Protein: CASSPRQGGETQYF.

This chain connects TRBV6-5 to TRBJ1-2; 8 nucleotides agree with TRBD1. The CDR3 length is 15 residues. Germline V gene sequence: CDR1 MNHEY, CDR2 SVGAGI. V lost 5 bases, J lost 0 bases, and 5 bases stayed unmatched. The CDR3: CASSPQGAPNYGYTF. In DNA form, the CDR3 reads TGTGCCAGCAGTCCTCAGGGGGCGCCTAACTATGGCTACACCTTC.

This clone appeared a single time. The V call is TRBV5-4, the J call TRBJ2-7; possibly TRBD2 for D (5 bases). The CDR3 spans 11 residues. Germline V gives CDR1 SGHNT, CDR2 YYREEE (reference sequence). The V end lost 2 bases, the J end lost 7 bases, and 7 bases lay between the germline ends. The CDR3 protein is CASSFGREQYF. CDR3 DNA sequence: TGTGCCAGCAGCTTTGGGAGAGAGCAGTACTTC.

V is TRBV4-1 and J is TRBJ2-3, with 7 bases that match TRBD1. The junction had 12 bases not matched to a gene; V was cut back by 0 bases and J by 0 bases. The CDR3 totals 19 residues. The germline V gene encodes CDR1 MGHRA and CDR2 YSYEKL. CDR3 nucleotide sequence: TGCGCCAGCAGCCAAGAATCAGACAGGGACGGGATAAGCACAGATACGCAGTATTTT. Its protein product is CASSQESDRDGISTDTQYF.

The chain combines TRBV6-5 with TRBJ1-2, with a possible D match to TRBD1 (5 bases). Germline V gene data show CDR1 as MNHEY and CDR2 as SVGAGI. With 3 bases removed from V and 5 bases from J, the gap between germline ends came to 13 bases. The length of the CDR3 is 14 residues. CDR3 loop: CASSYLLEGYGYTF. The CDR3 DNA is TGTGCCAGCAGTTATCTCCTAGAGGGGTATGGCTACACCTTC.

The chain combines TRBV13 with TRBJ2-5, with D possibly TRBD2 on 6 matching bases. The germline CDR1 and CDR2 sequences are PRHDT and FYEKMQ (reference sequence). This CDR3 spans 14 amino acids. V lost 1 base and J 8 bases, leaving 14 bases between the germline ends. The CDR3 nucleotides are TGTGCCAGCAGCTTAGATGTCGCGGGGCCCACCCAGTACTTC. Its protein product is CASSLDVAGPTQYF.

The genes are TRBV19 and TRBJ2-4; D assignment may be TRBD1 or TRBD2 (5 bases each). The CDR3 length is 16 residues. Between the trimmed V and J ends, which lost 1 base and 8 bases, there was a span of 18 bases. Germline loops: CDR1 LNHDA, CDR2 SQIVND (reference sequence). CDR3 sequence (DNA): TGTGCCAGTAGTATAGCCCCCGCGAGGGTAGGGGACATTCAGTACTTC. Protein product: CASSIAPARVGDIQYF.